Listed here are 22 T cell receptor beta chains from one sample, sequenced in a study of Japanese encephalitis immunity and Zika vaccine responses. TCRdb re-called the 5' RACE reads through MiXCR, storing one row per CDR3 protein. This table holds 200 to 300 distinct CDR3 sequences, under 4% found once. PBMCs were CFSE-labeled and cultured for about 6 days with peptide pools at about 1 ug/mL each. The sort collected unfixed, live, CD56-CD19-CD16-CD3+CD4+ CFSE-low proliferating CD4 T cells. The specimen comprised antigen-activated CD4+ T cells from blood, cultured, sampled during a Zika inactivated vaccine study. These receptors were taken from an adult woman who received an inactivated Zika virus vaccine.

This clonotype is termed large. The CDR3 here is CAWSRRGEQYF. The CDR3 DNA is TGTGCCTGGAGTAGGAGGGGCGAGCAGTACTTC. V and J are TRBV30 and TRBJ2-7; D perhaps matches TRBD2 (6 bases). Germline-derived CDR1 and CDR2 are GTSNPN and SVGIG (reference sequence). Trimming pared 2 bases from V and 6 bases from J, leaving 8 bases between. The CDR3 contains 11 residues.

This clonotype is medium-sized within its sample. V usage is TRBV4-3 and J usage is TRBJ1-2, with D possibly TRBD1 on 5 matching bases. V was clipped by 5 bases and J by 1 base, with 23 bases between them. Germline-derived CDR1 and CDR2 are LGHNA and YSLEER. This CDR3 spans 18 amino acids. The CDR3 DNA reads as TGCGCCAGCAGCGAAAGTTCGGACACCGCAGGCAATAACTATGGCTACACCTTC. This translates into CASSESSDTAGNNYGYTF.

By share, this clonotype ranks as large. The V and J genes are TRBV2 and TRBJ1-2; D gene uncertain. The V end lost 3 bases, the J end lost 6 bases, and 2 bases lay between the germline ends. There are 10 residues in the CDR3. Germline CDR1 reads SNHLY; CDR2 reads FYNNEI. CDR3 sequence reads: CASSEDGYTF. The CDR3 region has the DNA TGTGCCAGCAGTGAGGATGGCTACACCTTC.

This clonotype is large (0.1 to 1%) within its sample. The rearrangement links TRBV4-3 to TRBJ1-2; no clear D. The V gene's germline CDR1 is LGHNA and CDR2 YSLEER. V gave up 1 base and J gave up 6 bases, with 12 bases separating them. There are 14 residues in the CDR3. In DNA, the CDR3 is TGCGCCAGCAGCCAAGTACACAGTCCAGATGGCTACACCTTC. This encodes CASSQVHSPDGYTF.

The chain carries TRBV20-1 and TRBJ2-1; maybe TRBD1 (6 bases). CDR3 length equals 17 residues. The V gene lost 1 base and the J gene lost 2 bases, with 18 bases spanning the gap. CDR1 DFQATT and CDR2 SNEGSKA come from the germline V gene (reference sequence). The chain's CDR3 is CSARGPLGGVAYNEQFF. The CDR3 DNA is TGCAGTGCTAGAGGCCCCCTAGGGGGAGTCGCCTACAATGAGCAGTTCTTC.

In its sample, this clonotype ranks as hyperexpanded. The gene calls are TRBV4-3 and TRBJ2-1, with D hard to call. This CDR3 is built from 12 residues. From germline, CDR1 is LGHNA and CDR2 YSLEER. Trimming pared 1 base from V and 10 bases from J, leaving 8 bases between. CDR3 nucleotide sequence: TGCGCCAGCAGCCAAGGGGTAACAGAGCAGTTCTTC. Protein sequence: CASSQGVTEQFF.

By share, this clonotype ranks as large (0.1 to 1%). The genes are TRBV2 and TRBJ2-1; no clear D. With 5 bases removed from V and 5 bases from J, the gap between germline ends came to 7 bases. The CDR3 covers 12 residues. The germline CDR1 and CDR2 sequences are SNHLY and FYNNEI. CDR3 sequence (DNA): TGTGCCAGCAGTCAGGACGACAATGAGCAGTTCTTC. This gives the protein CASSQDDNEQFF.

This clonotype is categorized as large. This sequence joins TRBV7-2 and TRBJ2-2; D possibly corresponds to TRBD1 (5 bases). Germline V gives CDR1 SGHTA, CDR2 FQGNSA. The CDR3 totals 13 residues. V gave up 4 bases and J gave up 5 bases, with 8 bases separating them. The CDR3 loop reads CASSSQGTGELFF. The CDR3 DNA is TGTGCCAGCAGCTCCCAGGGTACCGGGGAGCTGTTTTTT.

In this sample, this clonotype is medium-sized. In DNA form, the CDR3 reads TGTGCCAGCAGCATGGGACCTTCATTGCAGCCCCAGCATTTT. Its protein is CASSMGPSLQPQHF. The chain combines TRBV5-5 with TRBJ1-5; TRBD1 is a possible D gene (5 bases). The CDR3 extends over 14 amino acids. The V and J ends lost 4 bases and 7 bases respectively, with 15 bases between them. The germline V gene has CDR1 SGHKS and CDR2 YYEKEE (reference sequence).

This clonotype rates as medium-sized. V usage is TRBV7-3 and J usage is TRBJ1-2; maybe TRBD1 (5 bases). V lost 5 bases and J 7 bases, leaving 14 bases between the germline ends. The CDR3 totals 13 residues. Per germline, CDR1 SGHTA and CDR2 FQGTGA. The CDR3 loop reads CASSDRPGAGYTF. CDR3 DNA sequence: TGTGCCAGCAGCGACAGACCCGGGGCTGGCTACACCTTC.

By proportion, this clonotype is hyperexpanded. The CDR3 is CASSQDLGEGTDTQYF. CDR3 coding DNA: TGCGCCAGCAGCCAAGATCTGGGGGAAGGCACAGATACGCAGTATTTT. This chain connects TRBV4-3 to TRBJ2-3; D might be TRBD1 or TRBD2, each matching 5 bases. Per germline, CDR1 LGHNA and CDR2 YSLEER. CDR3 length equals 16 residues. V was clipped by 0 bases and J by 1 base, with 11 bases between them.

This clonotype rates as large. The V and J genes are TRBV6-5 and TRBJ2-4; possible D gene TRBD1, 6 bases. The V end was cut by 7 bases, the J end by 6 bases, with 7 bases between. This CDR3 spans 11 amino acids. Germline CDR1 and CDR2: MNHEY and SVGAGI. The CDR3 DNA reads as TGTGCCAGCATGGGGGCAAACATTCAGTACTTC. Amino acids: CASMGANIQYF.

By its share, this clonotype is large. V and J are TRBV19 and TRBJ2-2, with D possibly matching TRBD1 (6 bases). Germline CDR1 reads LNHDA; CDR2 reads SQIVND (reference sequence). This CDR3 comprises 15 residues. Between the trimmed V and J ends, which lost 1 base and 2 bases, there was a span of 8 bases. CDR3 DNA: TGTGCCAGTAGTATAGGGGACACCAACACCGGGGAGCTGTTTTTT. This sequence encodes CASSIGDTNTGELFF.

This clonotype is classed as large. The DNA for the CDR3 is TGTGCCAGCAGCCTGCTCAGACAGGGGATAGATACGCAGTATTTT. Translating gives CASSLLRQGIDTQYF. The rearrangement links TRBV5-4 to TRBJ2-3; 8 bases map to TRBD1. CDR1 is SGHNT and CDR2 is YYREEE in the germline V gene (reference sequence). The CDR3 runs 15 residues. Losses at the gene ends were 4 bases for V and 5 bases for J; bases not matched to a gene: 9. Full variable domain (remainder filled in from reference TRBV5-4 and TRBJ2-3): ETGVTQSPTHLIKTRGQQVTLRCSSQSGHNTVSWYQQALGQGPQFIFQYYREEENGRGNFPPRFSGLQFPNYSSELNVNALELDDSALYLCASSLLRQGIDTQYFGPGTRLTVL.

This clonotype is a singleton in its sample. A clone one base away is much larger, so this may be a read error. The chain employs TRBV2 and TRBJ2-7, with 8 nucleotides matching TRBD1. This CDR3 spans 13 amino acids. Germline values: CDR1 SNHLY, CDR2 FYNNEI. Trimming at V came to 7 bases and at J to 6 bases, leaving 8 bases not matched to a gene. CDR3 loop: CASNGFRGREQYF. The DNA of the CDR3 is TGTGCCAGCAATGGCTTCAGGGGGCGCGAGCAGTACTTC.

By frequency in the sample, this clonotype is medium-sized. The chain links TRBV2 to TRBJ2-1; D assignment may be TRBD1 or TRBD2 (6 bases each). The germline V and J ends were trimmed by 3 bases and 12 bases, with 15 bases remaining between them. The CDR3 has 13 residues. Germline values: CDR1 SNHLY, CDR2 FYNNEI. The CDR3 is CASSDTRGGAQFF. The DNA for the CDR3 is TGTGCCAGCAGTGATACCAGGGGAGGTGCGCAGTTCTTC. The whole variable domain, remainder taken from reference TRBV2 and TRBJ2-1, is EPEVTQTPSHQVTQMGQEVILRCVPISNHLYFYWYRQILGQKVEFLVSFYNNEISEKSEIFDDQFSVERPDGSNFTLKIRSTKLEDSAMYFCASSDTRGGAQFFGPGTRLTVL.

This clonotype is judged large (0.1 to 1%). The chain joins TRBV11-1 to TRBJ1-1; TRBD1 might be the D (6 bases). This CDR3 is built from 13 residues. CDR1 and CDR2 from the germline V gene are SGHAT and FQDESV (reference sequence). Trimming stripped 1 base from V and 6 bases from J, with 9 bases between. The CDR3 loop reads CASSLVRQAEAFF. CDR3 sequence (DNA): TGTGCCAGCAGCTTAGTTAGACAGGCTGAAGCTTTCTTT.

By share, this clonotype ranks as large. Here the CDR3 reads CSAKDGGRGWSTEAFF. CDR3 DNA sequence: TGCAGTGCGAAAGACGGGGGACGTGGTTGGAGCACTGAAGCTTTCTTT. The genes are TRBV20-1 and TRBJ1-1, with D perhaps TRBD1 (5 bases). The germline V gene has CDR1 DFQATT and CDR2 SNEGSKA (reference sequence). V lost 6 bases and J lost 4, with 24 bases in between. The CDR3 covers 16 residues.

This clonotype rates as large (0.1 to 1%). CDR3 in amino acids: CASSQVGDIGETQYF. CDR3 DNA sequence: TGCGCCAGCAGCCAAGTAGGGGACATAGGAGAGACCCAGTACTTC. The chain combines TRBV4-3 with TRBJ2-5, with D possibly TRBD1 on 6 matching bases. Trimming stripped 1 base from V and 4 bases from J, with 13 bases between. Germline loops: CDR1 LGHNA, CDR2 YSLEER. The CDR3 totals 15 residues.

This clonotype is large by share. CDR3 coding DNA: TGCGCCAGCAGCCAACTTTGGGAGGAGGCCGGGGAGCTGTTTTTT. The encoded protein is CASSQLWEEAGELFF. The rearrangement uses TRBV4-3 and TRBJ2-2, with D possibly being TRBD2 (6 bases). CDR3 length: 15 residues. Trimming stripped 2 bases from V and 6 bases from J, with 13 bases between. Germline assignment: CDR1 LGHNA and CDR2 YSLEER.

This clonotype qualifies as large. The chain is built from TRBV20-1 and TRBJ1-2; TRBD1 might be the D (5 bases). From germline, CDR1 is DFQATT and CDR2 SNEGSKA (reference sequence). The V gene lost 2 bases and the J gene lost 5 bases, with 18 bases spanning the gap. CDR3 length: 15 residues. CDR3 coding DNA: TGCAGTGCTAGAACTTCCGGGACTGACCCTTATGGCTACACCTTC. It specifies CSARTSGTDPYGYTF.

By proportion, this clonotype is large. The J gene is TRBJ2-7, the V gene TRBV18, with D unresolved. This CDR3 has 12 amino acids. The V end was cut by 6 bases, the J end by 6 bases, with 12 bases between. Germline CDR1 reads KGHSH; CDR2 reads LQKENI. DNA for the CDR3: TGTGCCAGCTCGGAAGAGTTCGGCGAGCAGTACTTC. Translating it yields CASSEEFGEQYF.